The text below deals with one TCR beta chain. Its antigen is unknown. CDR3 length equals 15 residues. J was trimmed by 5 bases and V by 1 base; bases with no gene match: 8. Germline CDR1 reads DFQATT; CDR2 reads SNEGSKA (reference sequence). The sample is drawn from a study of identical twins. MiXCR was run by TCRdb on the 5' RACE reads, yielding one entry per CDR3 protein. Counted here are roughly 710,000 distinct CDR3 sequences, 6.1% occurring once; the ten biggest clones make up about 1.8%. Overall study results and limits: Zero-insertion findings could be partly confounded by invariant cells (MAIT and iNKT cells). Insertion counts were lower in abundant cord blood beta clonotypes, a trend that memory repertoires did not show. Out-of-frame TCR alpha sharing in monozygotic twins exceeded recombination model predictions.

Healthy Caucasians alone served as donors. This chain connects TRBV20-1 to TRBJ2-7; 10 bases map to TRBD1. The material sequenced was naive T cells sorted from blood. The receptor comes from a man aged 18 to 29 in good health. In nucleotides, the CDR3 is TGCAGTGCTAGAGCCGACAGGGGGCGAAGAGACGAGCAGTACTTC. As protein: CSARADRGRRDEQYF.